The present entry profiles one T cell receptor beta chain with its context. Its antigen target is currently unknown. No much larger clonotype is one base removed from it; base qualities were not supplied. TCRbeta CDR3 regions were amplified from genomic DNA using the immunoSEQ Assay, a bias-controlled multiplex PCR. As for the authors' bioinformatics: The number of nucleated cells in each sample was estimated by amplification of reference gene primers within the assay. To quantify the absolute abundance of each unique TCRbeta CDR3 rearrangement, sequence reads were collapsed and filtered. Productive Simpson clonality was computed per sample as the square root of Simpson's diversity index over productive rearrangements. The source is immuneACCESS, and TCRdb retained only in-frame sequences with V and J called. Part of the clones is not carried over; for the studies checked, unresolved V genes explain less than half of this, and the remainder is unexplained. V, J and clone size were drawn from that table, and D and trimming were deduced from the DNA. This sample gives tens of thousands of clones in total; about 88% of them show up just once. More than 4% of the sample comes from the top ten.

The germline V gene encodes CDR1 SQVTM and CDR2 ANQGSEA. Trimming removed 2 bases from V and 3 bases from J, leaving 8 bases between the germline ends. Measured from the cysteine to the phenylalanine, the CDR3 is 13 residues long. Kept here is only the CDR3 DNA, which spans 39 bases and is read in frame from base 1. The record originates from a study of blood T cell repertoires in COVID-19 (dated by TCRdb to 2020 to 2021). About the full investigation: Samples covering the acute and convalescent phases of COVID-19 were provided by collaborators in the United States, Italy and Spain. The prospective study material was composed of cDNA or gDNA derived from T cells, B-cell-depleted T cells, or PBMCs. The dataset comprised deeply sampled blood TCRbeta repertoires from subjects exposed to, actively infected with, or recovered from COVID-19. The repertoires were released in a freely available public database meant as a resource for research on the immune response to SARS-CoV-2. The samples were drawn from two sources: the first 160 participants of the ongoing ImmuneRACE study, and about 1,300 subjects contributed by 6 global collaborators. Sample metadata almost always included a de-identified subject ID, COVID-19 status, age in years and sex. Where available, HLA class I and class II types were taken from metadata supplied by the sample provider and were not determined by assay-based typing.

Whole blood was collected in K2EDTA tubes by collaborating institutions according to the institutions' own protocols. For TCRbeta analysis, collaborator samples were shipped as frozen whole blood, as isolated PBMCs, or as DNA extracted from either sample type. Overall study results and their limits: The quantity of clinical and demographic metadata differed by source and by participant and was supplied without curation.

Input material: peripheral blood. The sequence came from a man between 40 and 49 years old with acute or convalescent COVID-19. The sequence links TRBV29-1 to TRBJ2-1; confidence is insufficient to name the D gene. CDR3 sequence: CSVETNLYNEQFF. The DNA sequence is TGCAGCGTTGAAACTAACCTCTACAATGAGCAGTTCTTC.